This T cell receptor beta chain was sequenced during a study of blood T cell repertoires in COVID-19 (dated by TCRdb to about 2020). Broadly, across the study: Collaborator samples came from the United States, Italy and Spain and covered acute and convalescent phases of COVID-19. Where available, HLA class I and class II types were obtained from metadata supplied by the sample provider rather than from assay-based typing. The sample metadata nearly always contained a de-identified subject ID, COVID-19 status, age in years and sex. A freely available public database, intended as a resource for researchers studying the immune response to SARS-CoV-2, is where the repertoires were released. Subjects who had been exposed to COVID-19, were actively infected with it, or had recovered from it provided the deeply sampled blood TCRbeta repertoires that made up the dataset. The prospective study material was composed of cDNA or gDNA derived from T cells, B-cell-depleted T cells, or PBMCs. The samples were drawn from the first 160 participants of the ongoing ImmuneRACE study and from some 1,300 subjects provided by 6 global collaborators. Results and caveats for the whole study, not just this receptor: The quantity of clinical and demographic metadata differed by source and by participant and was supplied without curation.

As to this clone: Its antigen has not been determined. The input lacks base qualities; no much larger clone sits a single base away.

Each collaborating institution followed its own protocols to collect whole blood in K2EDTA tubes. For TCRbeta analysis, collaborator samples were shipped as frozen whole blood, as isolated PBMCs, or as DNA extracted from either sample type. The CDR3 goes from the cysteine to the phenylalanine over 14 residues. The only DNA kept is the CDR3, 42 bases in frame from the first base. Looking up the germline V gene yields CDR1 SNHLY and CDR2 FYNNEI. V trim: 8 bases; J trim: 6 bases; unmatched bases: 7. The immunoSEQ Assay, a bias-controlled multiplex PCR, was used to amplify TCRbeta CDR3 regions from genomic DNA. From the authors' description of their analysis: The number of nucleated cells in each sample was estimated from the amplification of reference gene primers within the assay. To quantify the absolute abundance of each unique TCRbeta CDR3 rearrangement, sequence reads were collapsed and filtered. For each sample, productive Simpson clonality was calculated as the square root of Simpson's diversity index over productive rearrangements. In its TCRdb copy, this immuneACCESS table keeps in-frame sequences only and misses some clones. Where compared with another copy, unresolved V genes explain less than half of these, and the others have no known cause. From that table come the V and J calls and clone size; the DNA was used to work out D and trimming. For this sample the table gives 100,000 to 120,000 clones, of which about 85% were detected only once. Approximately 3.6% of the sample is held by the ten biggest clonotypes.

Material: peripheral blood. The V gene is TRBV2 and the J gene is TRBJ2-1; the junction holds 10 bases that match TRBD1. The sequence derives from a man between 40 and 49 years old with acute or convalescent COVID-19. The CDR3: CASLLDRGRNEQFF. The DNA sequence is TGTGCCAGCTTGCTTGACAGGGGGCGCAATGAGCAGTTCTTC.